The 5 T cell receptor beta chains in this list originate from one sample, sequenced in a study of blood T cells in healthy people across ages. A sample-barcoded 5' primer and a J-beta primer mix were used in a second PCR of about 7 to 12 cycles. TCRdb processed the 5' RACE reads anew with MiXCR; each CDR3 protein has one entry. The sample contains 600,000 or so distinct CDR3 sequences, about 30% of which appear only once. Material: blood. These receptors originate from a woman older than 75 in good health.

This clonotype was observed many times. The chain carries TRBV21-1 and TRBJ2-3; the table's D call TRBD1 went unverified against the DNA. TRBV21-1 is a documented pseudogene. The CDR3 covers 14 residues. The CDR3 region is CASMNRGRTDTQYF. The DNA of the CDR3 is TGTGCCAGCATGAACAGGGGCCGCACAGATACGCAGTATTTT.

Points on this clonotype: A much larger clone sits a single nucleotide away, making a read error possible. The V gene is TRBV20-1, the J gene TRBJ2-5, with 8 nucleotides matching TRBD1. CDR1 is DFQATT, CDR2 SNEGSKA, per germline (reference sequence). The CDR3 is 12 amino acids. CDR3 DNA: TGCAGGGCAAGGACAGGGCAAGAGACCCAGTACTTC. Translation gives CRARTGQETQYF.

This clonotype was seen many times. This CDR3 is CASSQPRLGGNEQFF. In nucleotides, the CDR3 is TGTGCCAGCAGCCAACCTCGGTTGGGGGGGAATGAGCAGTTCTTC. The J gene is TRBJ2-1, the V gene TRBV3-1; 7 nucleotides agree with TRBD2. Trimming at V came to 2 bases and at J to 7 bases, leaving 8 bases not matched to a gene. Germline CDR1 LGHDT, CDR2 YNNKEL (reference sequence). The CDR3 totals 15 residues.

This clonotype was seen ten or more times. V and J are TRBV11-2 and TRBJ2-5; 7 bases map to TRBD1. The CDR3 spans 15 residues. Unmatched junction bases numbered 6, after V lost 1 base and J lost 4 bases. In germline, CDR1 is SGHAT, CDR2 FQNNGV. Here the CDR3 reads CASSLATGMGETQYF. Written as DNA, the CDR3 is TGTGCCAGCAGCTTAGCGACAGGGATGGGAGAGACCCAGTACTTC.

V usage is TRBV28 and J usage is TRBJ2-1, with D possibly matching TRBD2 (6 bases). The assigned J gene may be wrong: the sequence end matches TRBJ2-7 better. Germline CDR1 MDHEN, CDR2 SYDVKM. There are 16 residues in the CDR3. The CDR3: CASSLSPRRVYNEQYF. The CDR3 region has the DNA TGTGCCAGCAGTTTATCCCCACGGAGGGTCTACAATGAGCAGTACTTC.